This is a list of T cell receptor beta chains from one sample in a study of shared clonotypes between healthy human individuals. Clones were sequenced by immunoSEQ multiplex PCR, and TCRdb holds only the in-frame ones, with some missing. Among nearly 1,000,000 clones, about three quarters were seen once, and the ten largest hold about 1.5%. Source material: memory CD4+ T cells sorted from blood. These receptors all come from a man younger than 35 in good health. The CDR3 runs from the conserved cysteine through the conserved F or W. D genes are given only for firm matches. Clone size, where shown, is once, few, many, or a class for clones that have expanded.

CDR3,DNA,D,V,size,length,J
CAISGDRVNGEAFF,TGTGCCATCAGCGGCGACAGGGTCAATGGTGAAGCTTTCTTT,TRBD1,TRBV10-3,-,14,TRBJ1-1
CASSYTGLAVSYEQYF,TGTGCCAGCAGTTACACAGGACTAGCGGTGTCCTACGAGCAGTACTTC,TRBD2,TRBV6-6,-,16,TRBJ2-7
CAWSLGGVYNEQFF,TGTGCCTGGAGTTTGGGGGGGGTTTACAATGAGCAGTTCTTC,TRBD2,TRBV30,many,14,TRBJ2-1
CATLGHYSNQPQHF,TGTGCCACCCTGGGACACTATAGCAATCAGCCCCAGCATTTT,-,TRBV28,-,14,TRBJ1-5
CASSPPQGARNQPQHF,TGTGCCAGCTCACCACCTCAGGGGGCACGCAATCAGCCCCAGCATTTT,TRBD1,TRBV18,once,16,TRBJ1-5
CASSPQGTDTQYF,TGCGCCAGCAGCCCCCAGGGAACAGATACGCAGTATTTT,-,TRBV5-1,-,13,TRBJ2-3
CAISERDSQKPQHF,TGTGCCATCAGTGAAAGGGACAGCCAGAAGCCCCAGCATTTT,TRBD1,TRBV10-3,few,14,TRBJ1-5
CAISEGRGEFYEQYF,TGTGCCATCAGTGAGGGGAGAGGGGAGTTCTACGAGCAGTACTTC,-,TRBV10-3,-,15,TRBJ2-7
CASSRISGTRGIYEQYF,TGCGCCAGCAGTCGGATTAGCGGGACTAGGGGCATCTACGAGCAGTACTTC,TRBD2,TRBV23-1,few,17,TRBJ2-7
CASRTGQAGYTF,TGCGCCAGCCGGACAGGGCAGGCTGGCTACACCTTC,TRBD1,TRBV5-1,-,12,TRBJ1-2
CASSASGTGVTGELFF,TGTGCCAGCAGCGCCTCCGGGACAGGGGTCACCGGGGAGCTGTTTTTT,TRBD1,TRBV5-4,-,16,TRBJ2-2
CASSQVGSRVREKLFF,TGCGCCAGCAGCCAAGTTGGGTCTAGGGTTAGGGAAAAACTGTTTTTT,-,TRBV4-1,-,16,TRBJ1-4
CASSVRGFTGELFF,TGTGCCAGCAGCGTCAGGGGGTTCACCGGGGAGCTGTTTTTT,TRBD1,TRBV6-1,-,14,TRBJ2-2
CASSQVPGGNYGYTF,TGTGCCAGCAGCCAAGTCCCAGGAGGGAACTATGGCTACACCTTC,-,TRBV14,once,15,TRBJ1-2
CASIRAGAGYTF,TGTGCCAGCATCCGGGCAGGGGCTGGCTACACCTTC,-,TRBV2,-,12,TRBJ1-2
CASSNSGNSHEQYF,TGTGCCAGCAGCAATAGCGGGAACTCCCACGAGCAGTACTTC,TRBD2,TRBV7-2,-,14,TRBJ2-7
CAWSVSGGTEAFF,TGTGCCTGGAGTGTTTCCGGGGGCACTGAAGCTTTCTTT,-,TRBV30,few,13,TRBJ1-1
CASSLTGRLPQETQYF,TGTGCCAGCAGTTTGACAGGGAGGCTGCCCCAAGAGACCCAGTACTTC,-,TRBV6-5,-,16,TRBJ2-5
CASSQVRTDNEQFF,TGTGCCAGCAGCCAAGTCCGGACAGACAATGAGCAGTTCTTC,-,TRBV14,once,14,TRBJ2-1
CAWGTILLGYGYTF,TGTGCGTGGGGGACAATACTATTAGGGTATGGCTACACCTTC,-,TRBV28,-,14,TRBJ1-2
CASSPGQGNTGELFF,TGTGCCAGTAGTCCCGGACAGGGGAACACCGGGGAGCTGTTTTTT,TRBD1,TRBV19,few,15,TRBJ2-2
CASSVTLGRRGRVAEAFF,TGTGCCAGCAGTGTTACCTTAGGGCGGAGGGGGAGGGTCGCTGAAGCTTTCTTT,-,TRBV6-4,-,18,TRBJ1-1
CAWSVNLSPLHF,TGTGCCTGGAGTGTAAACCTGTCGCCCCTCCACTTT,-,TRBV30,-,12,TRBJ1-6
CASSFHRVEHEQFF,TGTGCCAGCAGCTTTCACAGGGTTGAGCATGAGCAGTTCTTC,-,TRBV7-3,-,14,TRBJ2-1
CASNTYRVTPLNTEAFF,TGTGCCAGCAACACCTACAGGGTCACCCCCTTGAACACTGAAGCTTTCTTT,-,TRBV28,-,17,TRBJ1-1
CASSFFPDSPLHF,TGTGCCAGCAGCTTTTTCCCGGATTCACCCCTCCACTTT,-,TRBV7-8,-,13,TRBJ1-6
CATQGVRNEQYF,TGTGCCACCCAGGGGGTCAGGAACGAGCAGTACTTC,TRBD1,TRBV6-6,-,12,TRBJ2-7
CASTVASLNTGELFF,TGCGCCAGCACGGTGGCTAGCCTGAACACCGGGGAGCTGTTTTTT,-,TRBV5-1,few,15,TRBJ2-2
CASTHRDRLGNQPQHF,TGTGCCAGCACTCATCGGGACAGGTTGGGCAATCAGCCCCAGCATTTT,TRBD1,TRBV2,-,16,TRBJ1-5
CASSPPAWDTQYF,TGTGCCAGCTCACCACCGGCCTGGGATACGCAGTATTTT,-,TRBV18,once,13,TRBJ2-3
CASSPTGYGANVLTF,TGTGCCAGCAGTCCCACAGGTTACGGGGCCAACGTCCTGACTTTC,-,TRBV25-1,-,15,TRBJ2-6
CASSGTGGAGTGELFF,TGCGCCAGCAGCGGAACAGGGGGCGCGGGCACCGGGGAGCTGTTTTTT,TRBD1,TRBV5-1,-,16,TRBJ2-2
CASLRTERNSPLHF,TGTGCCAGCCTTCGTACGGAACGCAATTCACCCCTCCACTTT,-,TRBV6-1,-,14,TRBJ1-6
CASSLSGDAPSEQYF,TGCGCCAGCAGCTTGTCTGGGGACGCACCCTCCGAGCAGTACTTC,-,TRBV5-1,-,15,TRBJ2-7
CASSLSTGGTGNSPLHF,TGTGCCAGCAGCTTATCTACCGGAGGAACAGGGAATTCACCCCTCCACTTT,-,TRBV7-9,-,17,TRBJ1-6
CASSPQSSGNTIYF,TGTGCCAGCAGCCCGCAGAGCTCTGGAAACACCATATATTTT,-,TRBV9,few,14,TRBJ1-3
CASSLLQGHGYTF,TGTGCCAGCAGCCTCTTACAGGGGCATGGCTACACCTTC,TRBD1,TRBV7-9,-,13,TRBJ1-2
CASRYRLAPQETQYF,TGTGCCAGCAGATATCGACTAGCTCCCCAAGAGACCCAGTACTTC,TRBD2,TRBV6-5,-,15,TRBJ2-5
CASSPRSRQGRMNTEAFF,TGTGCCAGCAGCCCTCGCTCTCGACAGGGACGCATGAACACTGAAGCTTTCTTT,TRBD1,TRBV9,-,18,TRBJ1-1
CSVEGQLLDQPQHF,TGCAGCGTTGAAGGACAGCTTTTAGATCAGCCCCAGCATTTT,-,TRBV29-1,-,14,TRBJ1-5
CASSPSSGGGYTF,TGTGCCAGCAGCCCCTCCTCGGGTGGCGGCTACACCTTC,-,TRBV6-5,-,13,TRBJ1-2
CASSPQVGSRGTQYF,TGTGCCAGCAGCCCCCAGGTGGGAAGTAGGGGAACCCAGTACTTC,-,TRBV7-2,-,15,TRBJ2-5
CASSQEGPSYEQYF,TGTGCCAGCAGCCAAGAAGGGCCATCCTACGAGCAGTACTTC,-,TRBV4-2,-,14,TRBJ2-7
CASSSGTGEQYF,TGTGCCAGCAGCTCCGGGACAGGGGAGCAGTACTTC,TRBD1,TRBV5-5,few,12,TRBJ2-7
CASSPGLAGLQYF,TGTGCCAGCAGCCCGGGACTAGCGGGGCTTCAGTACTTC,TRBD2,TRBV5-4,-,13,TRBJ2-4
CASSPYPPWTGTYGYTF,TGTGCCAGCAGTCCATATCCTCCTTGGACAGGGACCTATGGCTACACCTTC,TRBD1,TRBV27,-,17,TRBJ1-2
CAISDGGPNNEQFF,TGTGCCATCAGTGATGGGGGGCCCAACAATGAGCAGTTCTTC,-,TRBV10-3,-,14,TRBJ2-1
CASSRETNTEAFF,TGTGCCAGCAGCCGCGAAACGAACACTGAAGCTTTCTTT,-,TRBV7-9,few,13,TRBJ1-1
CASSNGGYNEQFF,TGCGCCAGCAGCAATGGCGGCTACAATGAGCAGTTCTTC,-,TRBV5-1,-,13,TRBJ2-1
CAWSVGGGASNSPLHF,TGTGCCTGGAGTGTAGGCGGGGGGGCTTCGAATTCACCCCTCCACTTT,-,TRBV30,-,16,TRBJ1-6
CACLGQPGDYGYTF,TGTGCCTGCCTAGGACAGCCCGGTGACTATGGCTACACCTTC,-,TRBV30,few,14,TRBJ1-2
CATSRGGAVFSEAFF,TGTGCCACCAGCAGAGGTGGGGCGGTTTTTTCTGAAGCTTTCTTT,-,TRBV15,-,15,TRBJ1-1
CASRGRGHTYEQYF,TGTGCCAGCAGGGGAAGGGGGCACACCTACGAGCAGTACTTC,TRBD1,TRBV2,-,14,TRBJ2-7
CASSYVRGSEQYF,TGTGCCAGCAGTTACGTCCGCGGGAGCGAGCAGTACTTC,TRBD2,TRBV6-6,-,13,TRBJ2-7
CASSLNPRGVQETQYF,TGTGCCAGCAGCTTAAACCCGCGCGGAGTCCAAGAGACCCAGTACTTC,-,TRBV7-2,once,16,TRBJ2-5
CASSEGAGWGTDTQYF,TGTGCCAGCAGTGAAGGCGCGGGGTGGGGCACAGATACGCAGTATTTT,-,TRBV2,-,16,TRBJ2-3
CASSLGGTGVSGNYGYTF,TGCGCCAGCAGCTTGGGAGGGACAGGGGTCTCTGGGAACTATGGCTACACCTTC,TRBD1,TRBV5-1,once,18,TRBJ1-2
CASSLGKNTEAFF,TGTGCCAGCAGCTTAGGTAAGAACACTGAAGCTTTCTTT,-,TRBV11-2,-,13,TRBJ1-1
CASSPVGGNSPLHF,TGTGCCAGCAGCCCGGTGGGGGGAAATTCACCCCTCCACTTT,-,TRBV7-2,few,14,TRBJ1-6
CASSEGYALGSPLHF,TGTGCCAGCAGTGAAGGGTACGCCTTGGGCTCACCCCTCCACTTT,-,TRBV6-1,-,15,TRBJ1-6